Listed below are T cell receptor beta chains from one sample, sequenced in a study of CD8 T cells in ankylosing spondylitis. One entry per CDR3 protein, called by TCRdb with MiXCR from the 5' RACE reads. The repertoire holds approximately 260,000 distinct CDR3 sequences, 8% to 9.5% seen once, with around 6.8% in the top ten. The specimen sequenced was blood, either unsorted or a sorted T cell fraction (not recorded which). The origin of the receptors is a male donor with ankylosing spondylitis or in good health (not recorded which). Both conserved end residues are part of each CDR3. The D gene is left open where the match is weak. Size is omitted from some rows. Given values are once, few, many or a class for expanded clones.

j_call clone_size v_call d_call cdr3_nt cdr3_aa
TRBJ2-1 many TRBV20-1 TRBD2 TGCAGTGCTAGTGGGGGACTAGCGGCCGCCAATGAGCAGTTCTTC CSASGGLAAANEQFF
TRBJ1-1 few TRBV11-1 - TGTGCCAGCAGCGGGAGTCCAACCCTTACCAAGACGGCGGTCGAAGCTTTCTTT CASSGSPTLTKTAVEAFF
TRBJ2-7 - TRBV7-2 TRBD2 TGTGCCAGCAGCACCTCGGGACTAGCGGTCCACGAGCAGTACTTC CASSTSGLAVHEQYF
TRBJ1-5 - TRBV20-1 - TGCAGTGCTAGAGACAGGGGACGGGGTCGGCAGCCCCAGCATTTT CSARDRGRGRQPQHF
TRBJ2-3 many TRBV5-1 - TGCGCCAGCAGCTTGGAACAGATTATAGATACGCAGTATTTT CASSLEQIIDTQYF
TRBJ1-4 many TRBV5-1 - TGCGCCAGCAGCTTGTCAGGTCGGCAGGAAAAACTGTTTTTT CASSLSGRQEKLFF
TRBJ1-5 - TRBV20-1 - TGCAGTGCTAGAGACAGGGGAATGGACCAGCCCCAGCATTTT CSARDRGMDQPQHF
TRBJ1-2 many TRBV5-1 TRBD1 TGCGCCAGCAGCGAGGGACAGGATGCCCCTTATGGCTACACCTTC CASSEGQDAPYGYTF
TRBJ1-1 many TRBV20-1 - TGCAGTGCAACGCGGGAGCTGAACACTGAAGCTTTCTTT CSATRELNTEAFF
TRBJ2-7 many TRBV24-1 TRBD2 TGTGCCACCAGGGCTCGTTCAAGCGGGAGGGTCGCCTACGAGCAGTACTTC CATRARSSGRVAYEQYF
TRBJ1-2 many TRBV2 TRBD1 TGTGCCAGCAGTGGGGACAGGGGGCTGGATGGCTACACCTTC CASSGDRGLDGYTF